This note documents a single T cell receptor (beta chain) sequence. Both 60 Vbeta primers and 13 Jbeta primers went into the PCR. Measured with immunoSEQ multiplex PCR; TCRdb has only the in-frame clones, and not every one. The data show 150,000 to 200,000 clones, with about four fifths seen just once and about 14% held by the top ten. This record comes from a study of cytomegalovirus exposure and HLA in healthy donors. This CDR3 is built from 15 residues. Germline CDR1 reads MDHEN; CDR2 reads SYDVKM. The ends lost 7 bases at V and 3 bases at J; junction bases unmatched: 8. This sequence originates from a woman aged 25-40 years in good health and CMV-seropositive. Sequencing used PBMCs. This rearrangement joins TRBV28 to TRBJ2-3; TRBD2 matches 9 bases. CDR3 DNA sequence: TGTGCCAGCACCTATAGCGGGAGAGGGACAGATACGCAGTATTTT. Translation gives CASTYSGRGTDTQYF. Full variable domain (missing parts from reference TRBV28 and TRBJ2-3): DVKVTQSSRYLVKRTGEKVFLECVQDMDHENMFWYRQDPGLGLRLIYFSYDVKMKEKGDIPEGYSVSREKKERFSLILESASTNQTSMYLCASTYSGRGTDTQYFGPGTRLTVL.